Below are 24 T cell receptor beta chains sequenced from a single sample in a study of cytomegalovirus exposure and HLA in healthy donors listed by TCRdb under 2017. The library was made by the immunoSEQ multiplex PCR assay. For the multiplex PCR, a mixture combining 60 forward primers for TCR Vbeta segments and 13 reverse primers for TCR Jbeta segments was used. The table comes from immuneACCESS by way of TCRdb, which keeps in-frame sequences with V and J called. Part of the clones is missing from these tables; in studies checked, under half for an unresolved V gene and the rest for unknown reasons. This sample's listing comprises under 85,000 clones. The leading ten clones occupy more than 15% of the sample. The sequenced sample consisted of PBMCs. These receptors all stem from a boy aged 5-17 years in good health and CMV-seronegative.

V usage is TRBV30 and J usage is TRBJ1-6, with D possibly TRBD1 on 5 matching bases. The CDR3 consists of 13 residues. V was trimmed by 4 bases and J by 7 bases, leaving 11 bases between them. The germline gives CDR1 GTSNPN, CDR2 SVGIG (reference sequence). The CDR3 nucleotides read TGTGCCTGGACGGGGAGGGGAAATTCACCCCTCCACTTT. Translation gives CAWTGRGNSPLHF.

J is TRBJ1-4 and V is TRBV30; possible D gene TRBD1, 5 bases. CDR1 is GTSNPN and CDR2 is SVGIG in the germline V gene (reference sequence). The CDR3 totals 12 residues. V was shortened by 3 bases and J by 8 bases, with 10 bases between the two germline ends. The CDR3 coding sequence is TGTGCCTGGAGCCAGGGTGGGGAAAAACTGTTTTTT. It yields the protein CAWSQGGEKLFF.

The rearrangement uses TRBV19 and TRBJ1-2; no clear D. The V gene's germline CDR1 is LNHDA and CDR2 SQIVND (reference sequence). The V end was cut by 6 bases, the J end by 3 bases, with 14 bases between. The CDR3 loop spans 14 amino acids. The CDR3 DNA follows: TGTGCCAGTAGCCCTCAGTCGGGGTACTATGGCTACACCTTC. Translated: CASSPQSGYYGYTF.

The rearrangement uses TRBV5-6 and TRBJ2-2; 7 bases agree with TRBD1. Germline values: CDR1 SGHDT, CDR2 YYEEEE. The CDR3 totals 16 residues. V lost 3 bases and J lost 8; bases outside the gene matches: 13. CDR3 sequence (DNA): TGTGCCAGCAGCTCCCTAACAGGGGCGAAGGCTGGGGAGCTGTTTTTT. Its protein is CASSSLTGAKAGELFF.

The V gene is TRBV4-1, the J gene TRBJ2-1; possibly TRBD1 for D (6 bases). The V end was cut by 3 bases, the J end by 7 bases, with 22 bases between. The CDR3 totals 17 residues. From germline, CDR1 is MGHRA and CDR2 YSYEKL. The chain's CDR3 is CASSHDRGRGLWNEQFF. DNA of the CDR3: TGCGCCAGCAGCCACGATAGGGGAAGGGGGTTATGGAATGAGCAGTTCTTC.

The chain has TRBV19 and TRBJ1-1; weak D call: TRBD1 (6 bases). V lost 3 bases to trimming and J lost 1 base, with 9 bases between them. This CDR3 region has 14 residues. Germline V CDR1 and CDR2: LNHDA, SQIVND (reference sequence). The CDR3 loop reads CASSIRTANTEAFF. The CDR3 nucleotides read TGTGCCAGTAGTATTCGGACAGCGAACACTGAAGCTTTCTTT.

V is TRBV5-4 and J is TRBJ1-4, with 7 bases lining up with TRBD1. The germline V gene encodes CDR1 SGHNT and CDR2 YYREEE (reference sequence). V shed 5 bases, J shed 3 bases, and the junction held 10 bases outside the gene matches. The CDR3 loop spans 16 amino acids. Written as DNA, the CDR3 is TGTGCCAGCAGTCCGACTACAGGGGAGGCTAATGAAAAACTGTTTTTT. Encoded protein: CASSPTTGEANEKLFF.

The CDR3 spells CAWSVWLAGVYEQYF. DNA of the CDR3: TGTGCCTGGAGTGTTTGGCTAGCGGGGGTTTACGAGCAGTACTTC. The J gene is TRBJ2-7, the V gene TRBV30; TRBD2 matches 10 bases. This CDR3 region has 15 residues. The V gene's germline CDR1 is GTSNPN and CDR2 SVGIG (reference sequence). The ends lost 0 bases at V and 4 bases at J; junction bases unmatched: 6. Combining the CDR3 with reference TRBV30 and TRBJ2-7 gives the whole variable domain SQTIHQWPATLVQPVGSPLSLECTVEGTSNPNLYWYRQAAGRGLQLLFYSVGIGQISSEVPQNLSASRPQDRQFILSSKKLLLSDSGFYLCAWSVWLAGVYEQYFGPGTRLTVT.

The CDR3 loop is CASSRYPPWGMAYGYTF. Here the CDR3 DNA reads TGTGCCAGCAGTCGATACCCTCCGTGGGGCATGGCCTATGGCTACACCTTC. The genes are TRBV7-9 and TRBJ1-2, with a weak D call TRBD1 (5 bases). The CDR3 has 17 residues. Germline CDR1 is SEHNR and CDR2 is FQNEAQ (reference sequence). V was trimmed by 6 bases and J by 4 bases, leaving 24 bases between them.

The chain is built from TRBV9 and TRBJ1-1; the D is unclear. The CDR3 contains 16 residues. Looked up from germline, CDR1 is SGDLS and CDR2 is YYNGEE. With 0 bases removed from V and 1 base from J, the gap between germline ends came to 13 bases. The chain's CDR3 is CASSVVPPEGNTEAFF. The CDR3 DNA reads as TGTGCCAGCAGCGTAGTCCCCCCTGAGGGGAACACTGAAGCTTTCTTT.

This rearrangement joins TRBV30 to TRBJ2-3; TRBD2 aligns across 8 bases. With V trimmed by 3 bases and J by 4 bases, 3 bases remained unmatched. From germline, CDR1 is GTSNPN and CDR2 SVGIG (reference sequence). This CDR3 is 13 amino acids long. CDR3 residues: CAWSGLAADTQYF. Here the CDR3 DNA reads TGTGCCTGGAGCGGACTAGCAGCAGATACGCAGTATTTT.

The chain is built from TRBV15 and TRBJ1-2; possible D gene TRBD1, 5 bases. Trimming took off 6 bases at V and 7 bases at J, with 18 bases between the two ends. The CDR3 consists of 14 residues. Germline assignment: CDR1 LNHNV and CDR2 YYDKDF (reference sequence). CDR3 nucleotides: TGTGCCACCAGTCCCGACCAGGGTAGAACTGGCTACACCTTC. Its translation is CATSPDQGRTGYTF.

The CDR3 sequence is CASSAQDREQETQYF. The CDR3 coding sequence is TGTGCCAGCAGCGCCCAGGACAGGGAGCAAGAGACCCAGTACTTC. This chain uses TRBV9 with TRBJ2-5; 8 nucleotides agree with TRBD1. Germline V gives CDR1 SGDLS, CDR2 YYNGEE. This CDR3 has 15 amino acids. J lost 2 bases, V lost 3 bases, and 6 bases had no gene match.

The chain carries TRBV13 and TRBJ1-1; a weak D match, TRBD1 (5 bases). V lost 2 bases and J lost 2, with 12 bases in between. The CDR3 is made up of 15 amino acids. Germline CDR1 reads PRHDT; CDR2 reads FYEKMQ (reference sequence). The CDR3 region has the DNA TGTGCCAGCAGCTTACCACAGGAGTTAAACACTGAAGCTTTCTTT. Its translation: CASSLPQELNTEAFF.

CDR3 coding DNA: TGTGCCACCGGGACACCCAATGAAAAACTGTTTTTT. Amino acid sequence: CATGTPNEKLFF. The chain employs TRBV2 and TRBJ1-4; perhaps TRBD1 as D (6 bases). Trimming shortened V by 10 bases and J by 5 bases, and 11 bases separated the two germline ends. Germline V CDR1 and CDR2: SNHLY, FYNNEI. This CDR3 has 12 amino acids.

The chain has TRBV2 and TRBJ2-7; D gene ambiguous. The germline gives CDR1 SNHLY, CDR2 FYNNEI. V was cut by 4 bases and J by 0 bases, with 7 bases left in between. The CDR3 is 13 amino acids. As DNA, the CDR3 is TGTGCCAGCAGTGGGGCGACCTCCTACGAGCAGTACTTC. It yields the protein CASSGATSYEQYF.

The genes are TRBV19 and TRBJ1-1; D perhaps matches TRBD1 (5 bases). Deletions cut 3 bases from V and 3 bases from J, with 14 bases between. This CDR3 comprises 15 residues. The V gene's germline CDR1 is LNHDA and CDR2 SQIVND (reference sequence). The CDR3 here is CASSMILSGDTEAFF. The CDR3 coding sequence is TGTGCCAGTAGTATGATCCTTTCGGGGGACACTGAAGCTTTCTTT.

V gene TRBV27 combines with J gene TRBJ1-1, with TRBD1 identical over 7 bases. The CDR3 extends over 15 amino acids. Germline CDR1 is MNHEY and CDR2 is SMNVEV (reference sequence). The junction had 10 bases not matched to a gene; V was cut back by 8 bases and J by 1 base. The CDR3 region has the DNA TGTGCCAGCCTTAGAAACAGGGGACGGAACACTGAAGCTTTCTTT. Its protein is CASLRNRGRNTEAFF.

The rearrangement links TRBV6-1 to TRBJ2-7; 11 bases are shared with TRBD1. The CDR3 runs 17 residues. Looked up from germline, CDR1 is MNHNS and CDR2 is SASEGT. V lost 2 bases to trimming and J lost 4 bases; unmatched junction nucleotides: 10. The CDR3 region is CASSELHAGQGAYEQYF. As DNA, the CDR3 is TGTGCCAGCAGTGAACTTCACGCTGGACAGGGGGCTTACGAGCAGTACTTC.

The CDR3 spells CASSPFTTSGGTYEQYF. CDR3 coding DNA: TGTGCCAGCAGCCCCTTCACCACTAGCGGGGGCACCTACGAGCAGTACTTC. This sequence joins TRBV4-2 and TRBJ2-7; 11 nucleotides agree with TRBD2. Trimming cost V 4 bases and J 2 bases; bases outside gene matches: 10. The CDR3 loop spans 17 amino acids. Germline V gene data show CDR1 as LGHNA and CDR2 as YNFKEQ.

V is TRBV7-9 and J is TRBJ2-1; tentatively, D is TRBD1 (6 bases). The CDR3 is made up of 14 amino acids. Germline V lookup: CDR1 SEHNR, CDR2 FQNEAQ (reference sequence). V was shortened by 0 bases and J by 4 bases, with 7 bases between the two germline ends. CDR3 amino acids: CASSLARGYNEQFF. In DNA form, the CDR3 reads TGTGCCAGCAGCTTAGCCAGGGGTTACAATGAGCAGTTCTTC.

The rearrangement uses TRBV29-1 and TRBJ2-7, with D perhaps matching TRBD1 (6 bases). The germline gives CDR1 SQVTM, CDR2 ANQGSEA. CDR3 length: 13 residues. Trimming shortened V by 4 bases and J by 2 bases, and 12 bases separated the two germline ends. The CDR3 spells CSVGGHPTYEQYF. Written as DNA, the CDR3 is TGCAGCGTTGGGGGACATCCTACCTACGAGCAGTACTTC.

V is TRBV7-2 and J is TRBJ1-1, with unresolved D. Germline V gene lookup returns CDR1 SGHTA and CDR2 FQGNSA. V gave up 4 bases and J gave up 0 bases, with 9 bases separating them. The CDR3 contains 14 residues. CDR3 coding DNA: TGTGCCAGCAGCTCAGAGGTAGTGAACACTGAAGCTTTCTTT. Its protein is CASSSEVVNTEAFF.

The CDR3 bases are TGTGCCAGCAGCCCCACAGCCGTGACAGATACGCAGTATTTT. Residues: CASSPTAVTDTQYF. This chain joins TRBV5-4 and TRBJ2-3, with unresolved D. Between the trimmed V and J ends, which lost 4 bases and 3 bases, there was a span of 12 bases. The V gene's germline CDR1 is SGHNT and CDR2 YYREEE (reference sequence). CDR3 size: 14 residues. Based on the CDR3 plus reference TRBV5-4 and TRBJ2-3, the full variable domain is ETGVTQSPTHLIKTRGQQVTLRCSSQSGHNTVSWYQQALGQGPQFIFQYYREEENGRGNFPPRFSGLQFPNYSSELNVNALELDDSALYLCASSPTAVTDTQYFGPGTRLTVL.